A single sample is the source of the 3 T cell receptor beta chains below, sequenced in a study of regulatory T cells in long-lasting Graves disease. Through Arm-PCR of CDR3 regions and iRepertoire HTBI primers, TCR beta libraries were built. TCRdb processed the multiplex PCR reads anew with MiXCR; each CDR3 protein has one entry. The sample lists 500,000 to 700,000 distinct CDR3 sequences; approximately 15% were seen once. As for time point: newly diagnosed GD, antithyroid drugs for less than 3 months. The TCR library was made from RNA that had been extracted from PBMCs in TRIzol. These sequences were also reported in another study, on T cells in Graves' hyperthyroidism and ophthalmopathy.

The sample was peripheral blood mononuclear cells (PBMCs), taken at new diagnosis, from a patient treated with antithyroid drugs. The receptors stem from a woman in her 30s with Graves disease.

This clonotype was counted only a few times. DNA for the CDR3: TGTGCCACCAGCACCCCGGGGCTTAGCACAGATACGCAGTATTTT. It is translated as CATSTPGLSTDTQYF. The chain links TRBV15 to TRBJ2-3; D is possibly TRBD1 or TRBD2 (5 bases each). Germline lookup yields CDR1 LNHNV and CDR2 YYDKDF (reference sequence). V lost 4 bases to trimming and J lost 0 bases, with 11 bases between them. CDR3 length: 15 residues.

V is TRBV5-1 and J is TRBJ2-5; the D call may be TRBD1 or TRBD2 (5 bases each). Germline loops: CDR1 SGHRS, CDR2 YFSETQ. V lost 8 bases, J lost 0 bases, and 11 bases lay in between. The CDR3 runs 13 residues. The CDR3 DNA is TGCGCCAGTGACCCGGGACACCAAGAGACCCAGTACTTC. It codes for CASDPGHQETQYF.

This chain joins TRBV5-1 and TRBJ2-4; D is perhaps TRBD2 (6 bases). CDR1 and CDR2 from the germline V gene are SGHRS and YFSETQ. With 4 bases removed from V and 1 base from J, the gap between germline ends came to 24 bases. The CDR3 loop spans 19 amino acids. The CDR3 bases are TGCGCCAGCAGCCCGAACTGGGGCGGGGTTGATGGTGCCAAAAACATTCAGTACTTC. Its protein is CASSPNWGGVDGAKNIQYF.